The table lists the clone carrying this T cell receptor beta chain with a few counts. The data originate from a study of shared clonotypes between healthy human individuals. Turning to the study itself: Sampling drew on donors who were a couple of women and three men aged 18 to 49.

Unsorted PBMC DNA went through sequencing on ten immunoSEQ deep assay plates. In the original analysis: As immunoSEQ supplied junction-only sequences (without quality scores), filtering differed. Sequencing used immunoSEQ multiplex PCR; TCRdb keeps in-frame clones, though not all of them. V, J and clone size are those of that table, while D and trimming were read from the DNA. The sample carries roughly 490,000 clones, 76% recorded once. V was pared by 2 bases and J by 11 bases, with 7 bases between. The CDR3 runs to 11 residues. Looked up from germline, CDR1 is MNHEY and CDR2 is SVGAGI. The rearrangement uses TRBV6-5 and TRBJ2-4; D is undetermined. Sequenced material: PBMCs. The TCR comes from a woman between 40 and 50 years old in good health. Some clones in this sample may be carry-over from other donors' samples. CDR3 bases: TGTGCCAGCAGTTACGGTCGTTTTCAGTACTTC. Encoded protein: CASSYGRFQYF.